These 26 T cell receptor beta chains were sequenced from one sample in a study of T cell changes during pregnancy in multiple sclerosis (dated by TCRdb to the late 2010s). The method behind the library was the immunoSEQ multiplex PCR assay. Entries here come from immuneACCESS through TCRdb and include only in-frame sequences with V and J called. Some clones fail to appear in such tables; in the studies checked, an unresolved V gene covers under half of the shortfall, and the cause of the remainder is unknown. The sample table lists tens of thousands of clones, 85% to 90% of them with a count of one. The ten largest clonotypes hold over 7.5% of the sample. The sample in question was peripheral blood, obtained after pregnancy. The receptors stem from a female donor in good health, enrolled as a control in a pregnancy study.

V is TRBV7-2 and J is TRBJ1-1; D gene unclear. V gave up 1 base and J gave up 1 base, with 7 bases separating them. The germline CDR1 and CDR2 sequences are SGHTA and FQGNSA. This CDR3 contains 14 residues. The chain's CDR3 is CASSLVPGNTEAFF. DNA for the CDR3: TGTGCCAGCAGCTTAGTTCCAGGGAACACTGAAGCTTTCTTT.

The rearrangement joins TRBV29-1 to TRBJ2-1; 12 positions match TRBD2. There are 13 residues in the CDR3. V was clipped by 4 bases and J by 9 bases; unmatched bases: 4. Germline V gene sequence: CDR1 SQVTM, CDR2 ANQGSEA. This CDR3 is CSVGLAGGGEQFF. DNA for the CDR3: TGCAGCGTTGGGCTAGCGGGAGGGGGTGAGCAGTTCTTC.

This chain links TRBV6-6 with TRBJ2-2; 9 positions match TRBD1. Losses at the gene ends were 4 bases for V and 4 bases for J; bases not matched to a gene: 7. The CDR3 consists of 16 residues. Per germline, CDR1 MNHNY and CDR2 SVGAGI (reference sequence). The CDR3, as DNA: TGTGCCAGCAGTTCCCGAGGACAGGGGAGCACCGGGGAGCTGTTTTTT. Amino acid sequence: CASSSRGQGSTGELFF.

This rearrangement joins TRBV5-1 to TRBJ2-3; 8 bases match TRBD1. The length of the CDR3 is 14 residues. The V gene's germline CDR1 is SGHRS and CDR2 YFSETQ. Germline trimming cut 8 bases from V and 3 bases from J; bases unmatched to any gene: 8. The CDR3 DNA is TGCGCCAGTCACCTCAGACAGGGGACAGATACGCAGTATTTT. Translating it yields CASHLRQGTDTQYF.

This clone was counted once. The chain combines TRBV6-1 with TRBJ2-3; possible D gene TRBD2, 7 bases. V lost 6 bases and J lost 4, with 14 bases in between. The CDR3 sequence is 14 residues long. Germline V lookup: CDR1 MNHNS, CDR2 SASEGT. This CDR3 reads CASRGGGGADTQYF. As DNA, the CDR3 is TGTGCCAGCAGGGGGGGAGGGGGTGCAGATACGCAGTATTTT.

This chain uses TRBV29-1 with TRBJ2-7, with TRBD2 matching 7 bases. Germline V gene sequence: CDR1 SQVTM, CDR2 ANQGSEA. The CDR3 consists of 11 residues. V dropped 4 bases and J dropped 6; count of bases not matched to a gene: 3. Written as DNA, the CDR3 is TGCAGCGTTGGGACTAGTAGCGAGCAGTACTTC. Translated: CSVGTSSEQYF.

In this sample, this clone turned up a few times. This chain uses TRBV7-9 with TRBJ2-7, with 10 bases aligning to TRBD2. This CDR3 is 16 amino acids long. Germline lookup yields CDR1 SEHNR and CDR2 FQNEAQ (reference sequence). The J segment lost 2 bases and the V segment lost 4 bases, leaving 8 bases of the junction unmatched. DNA of the CDR3: TGTGCCAGCAGCTCCCGACTAGCGGGCCCGACCTACGAGCAGTACTTC. It encodes CASSSRLAGPTYEQYF.

This chain joins TRBV11-3 and TRBJ1-1; D is unclear. Germline values: CDR1 SGHNT, CDR2 YENEEA. V was pared by 5 bases and J by 7 bases, with 14 bases between. The CDR3 has 13 amino acids. The CDR3 protein is CASSLTLEGEAFF. The CDR3 nucleotides are TGTGCCAGCAGCCTCACCCTTGAGGGTGAAGCTTTCTTT.

The chain recombines TRBV10-2 with TRBJ1-5; no definite D call. Germline V gene lookup returns CDR1 WSHSY and CDR2 SAAADI. Trimming shortened V by 4 bases and J by 2 bases, and 3 bases separated the two germline ends. CDR3 length equals 12 residues. CDR3: CASSAGNQPQHF. In DNA, the CDR3 is TGCGCCAGCAGTGCGGGCAATCAGCCCCAGCATTTT.

The CDR3, as DNA: TGTGCTAGTGGTTTGCTAGCGGGAGGAGAGACCCAGTACTTC. It is translated as CASGLLAGGETQYF. The chain recombines TRBV12-5 with TRBJ2-5; TRBD2 aligns across 11 bases. Germline CDR1 is LGHNT and CDR2 is FRNRAP. The CDR3 has 14 residues. With 2 bases clipped from V and 4 bases from J, the junction kept 0 bases outside the gene matches.

This clone was observed once. The V and J genes are TRBV7-9 and TRBJ2-7; TRBD2 agrees at 13 bases. This CDR3 has 17 residues. The junction had 10 bases not matched to a gene; V was cut back by 3 bases and J by 5 bases. CDR1 and CDR2 from the germline V gene are SEHNR and FQNEAQ (reference sequence). This CDR3 is CASSLTIGLAGDHEQYF. In nucleotides, the CDR3 is TGTGCCAGCAGCTTGACCATAGGACTAGCGGGAGACCACGAGCAGTACTTC.

The chain links TRBV7-2 to TRBJ2-7, with 8 bases matching TRBD1. The CDR3 contains 15 residues. Looked up from germline, CDR1 is SGHTA and CDR2 is FQGNSA. The trim removed 4 bases at V and 3 bases at J, leaving 8 bases unmatched. CDR3 coding DNA: TGTGCCAGCAGCTGGAAGGGACAGGAAATCTACGAGCAGTACTTC. It yields the protein CASSWKGQEIYEQYF.

The chain has TRBV9 and TRBJ1-2; tentative D call: TRBD1 (5 bases). Germline loops: CDR1 SGDLS, CDR2 YYNGEE. V was pared by 0 bases and J by 2 bases, with 20 bases between. The CDR3 is made up of 18 amino acids. The CDR3 nucleotides read TGTGCCAGCAGCGTAGCTACGTATGGGGCGCCAAGGAACTATGGCTACACCTTC. It translates to CASSVATYGAPRNYGYTF.

The V gene is TRBV11-2, the J gene TRBJ1-2; 7 bases map to TRBD1. This CDR3 has 15 amino acids. The junction had 10 bases not matched to a gene; V was cut back by 5 bases and J by 4 bases. Germline V gene data show CDR1 as SGHAT and CDR2 as FQNNGV. The CDR3 loop is CASSPGSGQSYGYTF. In DNA form, the CDR3 reads TGTGCCAGCAGCCCCGGGTCGGGACAGAGCTATGGCTACACCTTC.

The chain recombines TRBV27 with TRBJ2-3; D is ambiguous. In germline, CDR1 is MNHEY, CDR2 SMNVEV (reference sequence). The CDR3 has 14 amino acids. Trimming shortened V by 4 bases and J by 0 bases, and 8 bases separated the two germline ends. CDR3 nucleotide sequence: TGTGCCAGCAGTTGGCCATCTAGCACAGATACGCAGTATTTT. This gives the protein CASSWPSSTDTQYF.

This rearrangement joins TRBV19 to TRBJ1-2; D uncertain. Germline V gene lookup returns CDR1 LNHDA and CDR2 SQIVND (reference sequence). The CDR3 has 16 residues. The V gene lost 0 bases and the J gene lost 4 bases, with 15 bases spanning the gap. The CDR3 DNA follows: TGTGCCAGTAGTATAGATCAAGGGTCGGGAGTCTATGGCTACACCTTC. Encoded protein: CASSIDQGSGVYGYTF.

Turning to this clone: Other DNA sequences from this sample encode an identical CDR3 as well. This chain uses TRBV5-1 with TRBJ2-7; tentative D call: TRBD1 (6 bases). V dropped 0 bases and J dropped 0 bases, with 10 bases sitting between them. The germline gives CDR1 SGHRS, CDR2 YFSETQ. The CDR3 loop spans 15 amino acids. The CDR3 loop is CASSLGTASSYEQYF. Written as DNA, the CDR3 is TGCGCCAGCAGCTTGGGGACAGCGAGCTCCTACGAGCAGTACTTC.

V is TRBV5-1 and J is TRBJ2-7; 11 bases are a match to TRBD2. This CDR3 has 17 amino acids. Germline V gives CDR1 SGHRS, CDR2 YFSETQ. V lost 0 bases, J lost 1 base, and 6 bases stayed unmatched. CDR3 coding DNA: TGCGCCAGCAGCTTGGCCACAGCTAGCGGGAGGTCCTACGAGCAGTACTTC. It translates to CASSLATASGRSYEQYF.

The chain recombines TRBV30 with TRBJ1-2, with D possibly being TRBD1 (5 bases). Looked up from germline, CDR1 is GTSNPN and CDR2 is SVGIG (reference sequence). Trimming left V 0 bases short and J 8 bases short, with 10 bases between. The CDR3 sequence is 12 residues long. The CDR3 loop is CAWSVQASGYTF. Here the CDR3 DNA reads TGTGCCTGGAGTGTACAGGCGTCCGGCTACACCTTC. Filled out from reference TRBV30 and TRBJ1-2, the complete variable domain reads SQTIHQWPATLVQPVGSPLSLECTVEGTSNPNLYWYRQAAGRGLQLLFYSVGIGQISSEVPQNLSASRPQDRQFILSSKKLLLSDSGFYLCAWSVQASGYTFGSGTRLTVV.

This clone was detected only a few times. The DNA for the CDR3 is TGTGCCAGCAGCGAGGTAGAAGGGGGCAGAGGTTATTCACCCCTCCACTTT. Protein: CASSEVEGGRGYSPLHF. This chain joins TRBV9 and TRBJ1-6, with 7 bases aligning to TRBD1. The CDR3 has 17 amino acids. The germline V gene has CDR1 SGDLS and CDR2 YYNGEE. V lost 3 bases and J lost 8; bases outside the gene matches: 14.

The chain employs TRBV27 and TRBJ2-7, with 12 bases identical to TRBD1. The trim removed 5 bases at V and 5 bases at J, leaving 13 bases unmatched. Germline V gives CDR1 MNHEY, CDR2 SMNVEV (reference sequence). The CDR3 sequence is 17 residues long. The CDR3 reads CASSPIGFGTGGHEQYF. The CDR3 DNA is TGTGCCAGCAGTCCCATAGGGTTTGGGACAGGGGGCCACGAGCAGTACTTC.

J is TRBJ1-1 and V is TRBV19, with TRBD1 as a possible D gene (5 bases). The germline V and J ends were trimmed by 7 bases and 1 base, with 10 bases remaining between them. Germline-derived CDR1 and CDR2 are LNHDA and SQIVND (reference sequence). The CDR3 length is 13 residues. The CDR3 loop is CASNQGPNTEAFF. DNA of the CDR3: TGTGCCAGTAATCAGGGCCCGAACACTGAAGCTTTCTTT.

The chain carries TRBV29-1 and TRBJ2-2; 8 nucleotides align to TRBD1. V lost 6 bases, J lost 2 bases, and 5 bases stayed unmatched. CDR1 and CDR2 (germline): SQVTM, ANQGSEA. The CDR3 loop spans 14 amino acids. Written as DNA, the CDR3 is TGCAGCGTGGGACAGGTAGCAAACACCGGGGAGCTGTTTTTT. It specifies CSVGQVANTGELFF.

V is TRBV18 and J is TRBJ1-2; D is undetermined. Trimming took 3 bases from V and 1 from J, leaving 6 bases between them. The CDR3 contains 13 residues. The germline CDR1 and CDR2 sequences are KGHSH and LQKENI. The CDR3 reads CASSPQVNYGYTF. The CDR3 coding sequence is TGTGCCAGCTCACCGCAGGTTAACTATGGCTACACCTTC.

The rearrangement links TRBV15 to TRBJ1-1, with D maybe TRBD1 (5 bases). The V end was cut by 1 base, the J end by 0 bases, with 9 bases between. The CDR3 totals 15 residues. CDR1 is LNHNV and CDR2 is YYDKDF in the germline V gene (reference sequence). CDR3 bases: TGTGCCACCAGCAGAGGGGGGGGATTGAACACTGAAGCTTTCTTT. Its protein is CATSRGGGLNTEAFF.

This clone showed up just once. The rearrangement uses TRBV29-1 and TRBJ1-1, with unresolved D. The CDR3 covers 11 residues. The ends were cut back, 7 bases at V and 5 bases at J, with 11 bases in the middle. CDR1 is SQVTM, CDR2 ANQGSEA, per germline. The DNA for the CDR3 is TGCAGCGCCCGGGGATGGACTGAAGCTTTCTTT. Translating it yields CSARGWTEAFF.